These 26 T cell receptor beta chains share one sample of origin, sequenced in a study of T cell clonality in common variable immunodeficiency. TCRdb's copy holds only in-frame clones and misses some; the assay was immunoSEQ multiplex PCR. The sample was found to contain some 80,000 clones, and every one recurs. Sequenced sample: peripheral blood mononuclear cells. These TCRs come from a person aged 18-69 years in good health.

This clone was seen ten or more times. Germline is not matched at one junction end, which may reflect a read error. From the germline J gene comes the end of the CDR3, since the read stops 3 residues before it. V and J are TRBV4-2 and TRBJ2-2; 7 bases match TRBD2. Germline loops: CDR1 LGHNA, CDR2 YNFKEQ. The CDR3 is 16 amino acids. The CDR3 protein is CASSQETGGNTGELFF. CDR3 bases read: TGCGCCAGCAGCCAGGAAACGGGGGGGAACACCGGGGAG.

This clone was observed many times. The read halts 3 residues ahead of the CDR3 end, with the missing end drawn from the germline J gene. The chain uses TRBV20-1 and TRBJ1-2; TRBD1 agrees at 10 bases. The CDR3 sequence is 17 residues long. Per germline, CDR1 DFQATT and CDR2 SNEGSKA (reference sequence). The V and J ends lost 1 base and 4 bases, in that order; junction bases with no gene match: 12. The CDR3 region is CSARAVSGTGAPYGYTF. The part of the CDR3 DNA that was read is TGCAGTGCTAGAGCCGTCTCCGGGACAGGGGCCCCCTATGGC.

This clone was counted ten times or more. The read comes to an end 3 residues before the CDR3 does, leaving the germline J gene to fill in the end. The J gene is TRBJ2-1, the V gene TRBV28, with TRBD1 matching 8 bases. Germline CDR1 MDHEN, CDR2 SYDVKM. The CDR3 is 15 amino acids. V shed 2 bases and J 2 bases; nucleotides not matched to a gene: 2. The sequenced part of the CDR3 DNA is TGTGCCAGCAGTTTAATGGACAGGGCCTACAATGAG. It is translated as CASSLMDRAYNE. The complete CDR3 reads CASSLMDRAYNEQFF.

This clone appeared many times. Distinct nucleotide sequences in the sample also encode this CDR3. The sequenced part of the CDR3 DNA is TGTGCCAGCAGCCCGATAGCGGGAGCAGATACG. It specifies CASSPIAGADT. The whole CDR3 reads CASSPIAGADTQYF. The chain uses TRBV14 and TRBJ2-3; 9 bases are a match to TRBD2. The read is 3 residues too short to cover the CDR3 end, so that end is filled in from the germline J gene. Germline V gene data show CDR1 as SGHDN and CDR2 as FVKESK. The CDR3 sequence is 14 residues long. V lost 4 bases, J lost 4 bases, and 3 bases stayed unmatched. The full variable domain, completed using reference TRBV14 and TRBJ2-3, is EAGVTQFPSHSVIEKGQTVTLRCDPISGHDNLYWYRRVMGKEIKFLLHFVKESKQDESGMPNNRFLAERTGGTYSTLKVQPAELEDSGVYFCASSPIAGADTQYFGPGTRLTVL.

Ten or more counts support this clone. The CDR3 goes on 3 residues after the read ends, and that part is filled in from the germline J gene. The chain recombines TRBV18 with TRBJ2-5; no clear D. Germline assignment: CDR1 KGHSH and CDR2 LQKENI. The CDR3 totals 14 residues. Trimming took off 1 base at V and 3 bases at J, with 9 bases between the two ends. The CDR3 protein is CASSPLGQKETQYF. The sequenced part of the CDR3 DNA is TGTGCCAGCTCACCACTAGGGCAGAAAGAGACC.

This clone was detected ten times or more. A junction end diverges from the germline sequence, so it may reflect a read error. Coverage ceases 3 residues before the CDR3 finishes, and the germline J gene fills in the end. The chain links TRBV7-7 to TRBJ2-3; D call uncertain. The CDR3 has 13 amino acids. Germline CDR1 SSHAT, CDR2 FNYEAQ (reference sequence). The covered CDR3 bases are TGTGCTAGCAGCTTTCGTGGCACAGATACG. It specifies CASSFRGTDT. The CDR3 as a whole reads CASSFRGTDTQYF.

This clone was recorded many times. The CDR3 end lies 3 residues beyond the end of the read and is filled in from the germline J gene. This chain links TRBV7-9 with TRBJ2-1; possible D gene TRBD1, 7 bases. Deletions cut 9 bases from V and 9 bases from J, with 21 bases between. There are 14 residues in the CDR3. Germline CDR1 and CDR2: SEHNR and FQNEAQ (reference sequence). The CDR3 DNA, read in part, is TGTGCCAGGGGCAGGGGGGAGTCGTTTAGTGAG. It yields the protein CARGRGESFSE. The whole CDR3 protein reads CARGRGESFSEQFF.

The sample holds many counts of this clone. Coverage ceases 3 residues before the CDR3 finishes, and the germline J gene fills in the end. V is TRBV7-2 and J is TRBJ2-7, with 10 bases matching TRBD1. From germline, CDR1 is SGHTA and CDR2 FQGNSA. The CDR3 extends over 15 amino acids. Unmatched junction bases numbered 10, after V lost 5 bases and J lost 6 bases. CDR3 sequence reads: CASSGEGTGAREQYF. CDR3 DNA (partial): TGTGCCAGCAGCGGGGAAGGGACAGGGGCCCGCGAG.

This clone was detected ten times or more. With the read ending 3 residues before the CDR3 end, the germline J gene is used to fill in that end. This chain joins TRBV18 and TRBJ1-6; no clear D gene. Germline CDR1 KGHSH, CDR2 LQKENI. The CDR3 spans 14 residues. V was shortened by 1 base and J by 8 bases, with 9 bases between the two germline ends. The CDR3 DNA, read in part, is TGTGCCAGCTCACCACAGGGTGGAGATTCACCC. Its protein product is CASSPQGGDSP. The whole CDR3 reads CASSPQGGDSPLHF.

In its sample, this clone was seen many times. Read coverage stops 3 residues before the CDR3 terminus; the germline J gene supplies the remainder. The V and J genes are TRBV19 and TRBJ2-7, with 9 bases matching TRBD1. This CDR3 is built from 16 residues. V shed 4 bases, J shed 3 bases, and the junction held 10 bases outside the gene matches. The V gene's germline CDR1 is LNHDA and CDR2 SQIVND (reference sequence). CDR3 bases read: TGTGCCAGTAGTACACTGGCCGGACAGGGGATCTACGAG. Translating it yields CASSTLAGQGIYE. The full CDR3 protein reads CASSTLAGQGIYEQYF.

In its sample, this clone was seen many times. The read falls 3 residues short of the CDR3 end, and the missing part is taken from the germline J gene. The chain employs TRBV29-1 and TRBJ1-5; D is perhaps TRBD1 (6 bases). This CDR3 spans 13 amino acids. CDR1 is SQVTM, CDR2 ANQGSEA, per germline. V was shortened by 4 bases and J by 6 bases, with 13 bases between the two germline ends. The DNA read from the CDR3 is TGCAGCGTTGCTCAAGGCAGGGGTCAGCCC. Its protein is CSVAQGRGQP. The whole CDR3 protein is CSVAQGRGQPQHF.

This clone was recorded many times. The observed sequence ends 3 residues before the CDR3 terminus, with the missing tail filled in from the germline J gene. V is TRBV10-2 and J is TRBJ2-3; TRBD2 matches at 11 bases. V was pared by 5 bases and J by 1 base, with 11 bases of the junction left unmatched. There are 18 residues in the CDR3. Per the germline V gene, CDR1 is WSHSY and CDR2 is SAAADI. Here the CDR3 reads CASSQGTGTSGCTDTQYF. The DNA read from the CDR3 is TGCGCCAGCAGTCAGGGAACCGGGACTAGCGGATGCACAGATACG.

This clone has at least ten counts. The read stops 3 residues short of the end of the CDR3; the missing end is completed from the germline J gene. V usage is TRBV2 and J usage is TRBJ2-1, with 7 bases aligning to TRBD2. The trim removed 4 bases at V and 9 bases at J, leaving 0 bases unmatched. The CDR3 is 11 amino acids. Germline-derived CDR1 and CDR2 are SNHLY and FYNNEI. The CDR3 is CASSGGGEQFF. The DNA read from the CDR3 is TGTGCCAGCAGTGGGGGGGGTGAG.

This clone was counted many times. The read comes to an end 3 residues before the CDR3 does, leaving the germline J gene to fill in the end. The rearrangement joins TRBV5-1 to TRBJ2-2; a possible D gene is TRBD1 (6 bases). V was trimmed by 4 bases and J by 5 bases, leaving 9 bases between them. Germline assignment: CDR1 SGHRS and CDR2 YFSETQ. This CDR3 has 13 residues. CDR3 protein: CASSPGQTGELFF. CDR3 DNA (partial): TGCGCCAGCAGCCCAGGACAGACCGGGGAG.

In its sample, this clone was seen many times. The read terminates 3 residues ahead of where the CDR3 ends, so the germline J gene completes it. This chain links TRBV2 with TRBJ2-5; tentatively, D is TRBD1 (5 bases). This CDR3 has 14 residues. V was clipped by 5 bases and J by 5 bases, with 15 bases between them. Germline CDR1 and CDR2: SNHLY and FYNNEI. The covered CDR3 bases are TGTGCCAGCAGTCTTGGGGCCTCTGGGGAGACC. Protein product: CASSLGASGET. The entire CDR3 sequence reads CASSLGASGETQYF.

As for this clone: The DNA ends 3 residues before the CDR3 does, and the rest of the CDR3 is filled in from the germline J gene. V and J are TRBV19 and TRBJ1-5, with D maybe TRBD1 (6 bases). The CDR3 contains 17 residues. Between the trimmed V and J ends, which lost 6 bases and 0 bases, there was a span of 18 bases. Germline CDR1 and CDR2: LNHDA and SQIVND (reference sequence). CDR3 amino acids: CASSPSPGHHSNQPQHF. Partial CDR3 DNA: TGTGCCAGTAGCCCCAGTCCGGGACATCATAGCAATCAGCCC.

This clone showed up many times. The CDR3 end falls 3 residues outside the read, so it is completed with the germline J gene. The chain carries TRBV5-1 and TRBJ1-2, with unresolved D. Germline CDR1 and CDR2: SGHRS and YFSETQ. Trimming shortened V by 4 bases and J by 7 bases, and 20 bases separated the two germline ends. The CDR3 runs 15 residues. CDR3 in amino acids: CASSTDLGSGSGYTF. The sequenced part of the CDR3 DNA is TGCGCCAGCAGCACGGACTTGGGGTCGGGGAGTGGC.

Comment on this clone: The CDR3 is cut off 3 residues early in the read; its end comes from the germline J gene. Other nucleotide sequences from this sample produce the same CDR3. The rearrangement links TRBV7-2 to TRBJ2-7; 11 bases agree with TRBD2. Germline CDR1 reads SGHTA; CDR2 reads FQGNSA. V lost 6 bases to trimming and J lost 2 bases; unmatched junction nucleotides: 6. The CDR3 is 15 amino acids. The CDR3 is CASSRLAGPTYEQYF. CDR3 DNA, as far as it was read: TGTGCCAGCAGTCGACTAGCGGGGCCAACCTACGAG.

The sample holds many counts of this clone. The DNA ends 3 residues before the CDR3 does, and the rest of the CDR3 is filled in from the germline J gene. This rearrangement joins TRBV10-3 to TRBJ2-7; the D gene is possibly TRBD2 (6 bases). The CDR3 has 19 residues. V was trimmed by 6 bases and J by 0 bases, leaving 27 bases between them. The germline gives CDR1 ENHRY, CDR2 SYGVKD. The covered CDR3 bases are TGTGCCATCAGCCACACCAAAGGGGATGGCGGGGTGCCCTCCTACGAG. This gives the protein CAISHTKGDGGVPSYE. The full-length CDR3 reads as CAISHTKGDGGVPSYEQYF.

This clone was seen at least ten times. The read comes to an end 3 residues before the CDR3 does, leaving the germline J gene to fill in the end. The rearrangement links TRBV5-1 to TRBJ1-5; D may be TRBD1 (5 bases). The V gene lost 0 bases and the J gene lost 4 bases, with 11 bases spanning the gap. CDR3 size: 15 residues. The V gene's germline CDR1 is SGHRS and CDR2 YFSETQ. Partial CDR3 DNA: TGCGCCAGCAGCTTGGGAACAGGAGAGAATCAGCCC. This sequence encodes CASSLGTGENQP. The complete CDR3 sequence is CASSLGTGENQPQHF.

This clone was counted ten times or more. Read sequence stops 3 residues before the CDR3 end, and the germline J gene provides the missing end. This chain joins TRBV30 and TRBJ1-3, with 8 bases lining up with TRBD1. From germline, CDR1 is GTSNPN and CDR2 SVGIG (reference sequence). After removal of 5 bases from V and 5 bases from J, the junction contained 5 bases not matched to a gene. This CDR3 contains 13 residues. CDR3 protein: CAWGQGRRNTIYF. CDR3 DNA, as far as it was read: TGTGCCTGGGGACAGGGTCGGAGAAACACC.

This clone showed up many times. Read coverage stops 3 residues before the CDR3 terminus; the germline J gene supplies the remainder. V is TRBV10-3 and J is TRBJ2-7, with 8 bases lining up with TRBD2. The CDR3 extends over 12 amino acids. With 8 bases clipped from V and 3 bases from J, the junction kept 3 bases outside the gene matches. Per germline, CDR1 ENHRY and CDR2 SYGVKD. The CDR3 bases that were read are TGTGCCATCGGGCTAGCGGGCTACGAG. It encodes CAIGLAGYE. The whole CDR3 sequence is CAIGLAGYEQYF.

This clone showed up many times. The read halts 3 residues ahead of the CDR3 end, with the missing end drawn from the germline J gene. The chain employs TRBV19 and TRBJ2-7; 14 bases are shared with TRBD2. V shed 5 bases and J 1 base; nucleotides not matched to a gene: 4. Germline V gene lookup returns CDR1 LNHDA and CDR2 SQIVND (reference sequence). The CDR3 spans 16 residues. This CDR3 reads CASSPWTSGRSYEQYF. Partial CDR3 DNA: TGTGCCAGTAGTCCATGGACTAGCGGGAGGTCCTACGAG. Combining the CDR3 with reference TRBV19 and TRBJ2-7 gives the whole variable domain DGGITQSPKYLFRKEGQNVTLSCEQNLNHDAMYWYRQDPGQGLRLIYYSQIVNDFQKGDIAEGYSVSREKKESFPLTVTSAQKNPTAFYLCASSPWTSGRSYEQYFGPGTRLTVT.

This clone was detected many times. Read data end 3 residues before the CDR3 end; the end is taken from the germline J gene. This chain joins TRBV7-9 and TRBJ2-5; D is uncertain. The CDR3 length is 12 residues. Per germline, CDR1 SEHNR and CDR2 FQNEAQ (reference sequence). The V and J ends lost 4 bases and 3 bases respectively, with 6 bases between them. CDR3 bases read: TGTGCCAGCAGCTCCAGTAAAGAGACC. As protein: CASSSSKET. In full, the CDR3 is CASSSSKETQYF.

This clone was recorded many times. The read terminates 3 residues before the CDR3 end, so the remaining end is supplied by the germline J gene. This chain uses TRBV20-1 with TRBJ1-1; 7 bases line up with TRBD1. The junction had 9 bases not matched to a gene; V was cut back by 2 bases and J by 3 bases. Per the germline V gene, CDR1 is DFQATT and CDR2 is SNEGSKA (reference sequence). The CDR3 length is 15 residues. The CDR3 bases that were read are TGCAGTGCTAGAAAGGTCGAGGGGGCGGACACTGAA. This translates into CSARKVEGADTE. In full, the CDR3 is CSARKVEGADTEAFF.

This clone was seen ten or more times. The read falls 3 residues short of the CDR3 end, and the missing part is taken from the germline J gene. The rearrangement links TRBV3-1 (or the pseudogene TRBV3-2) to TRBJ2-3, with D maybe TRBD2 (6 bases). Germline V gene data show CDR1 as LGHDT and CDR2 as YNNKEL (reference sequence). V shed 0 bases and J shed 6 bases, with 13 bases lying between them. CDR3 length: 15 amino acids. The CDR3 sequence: CASSQDSREGDTQYF. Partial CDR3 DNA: TGTGCCAGCAGCCAAGACTCGCGGGAAGGGGATACG.